This TCR beta chain comes out of a study of PD-L1 blockade in urothelial cancer. In the study overall: Of approximately 29 patients, twenty-five were males with bladder-origin urothelial cancer. Typically, measured as a median, blood samples had 150,000 or so T cells. General study results and limits: A below-median TCR clonality in blood before treatment predicted better survival.

V lost 6 bases to trimming and J lost 0 bases, with 15 bases between them. CDR1 and CDR2 from the germline V gene are MNHNY and SVGAGI (reference sequence). The CDR3 has 15 amino acids. Patients in the study were battling locally advanced or metastatic urothelial carcinoma. Sequencing used immunoSEQ multiplex PCR; TCRdb keeps in-frame clones, though not all of them. The table lists about 24,000 clones, around nine tenths of them singletons. For this clone: The antigen is undetermined.

This sequence joins TRBV6-6 and TRBJ2-7; D perhaps matches TRBD1 (6 bases). Specimen: PBMCs, collected around atezolizumab (anti-PD-L1) treatment. This sequence was found in a man aged 45-65 years with urothelial cancer. The CDR3 protein is CASSKGQSISYEQYF. CDR3 coding DNA: TGTGCCAGCAGCAAGGGACAATCTATCTCCTACGAGCAGTACTTC.